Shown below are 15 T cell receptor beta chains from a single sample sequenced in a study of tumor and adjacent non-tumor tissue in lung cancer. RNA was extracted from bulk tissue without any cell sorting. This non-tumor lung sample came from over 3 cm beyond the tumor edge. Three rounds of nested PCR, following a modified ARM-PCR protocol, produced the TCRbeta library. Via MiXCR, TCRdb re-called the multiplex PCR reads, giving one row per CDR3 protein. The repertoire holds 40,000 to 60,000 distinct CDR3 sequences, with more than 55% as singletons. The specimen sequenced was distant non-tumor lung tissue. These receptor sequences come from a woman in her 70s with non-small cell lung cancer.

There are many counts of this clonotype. The CDR3 reads CASSPSTGDYGYTF. The CDR3 DNA reads TGCGCCAGCAGCCCTTCGACAGGGGACTATGGCTACACCTTC. The chain uses TRBV5-1 and TRBJ1-2; 8 bases are a match to TRBD1. Germline loops: CDR1 SGHRS, CDR2 YFSETQ. The CDR3 contains 14 residues. The ends lost 4 bases at V and 3 bases at J; junction bases unmatched: 5.

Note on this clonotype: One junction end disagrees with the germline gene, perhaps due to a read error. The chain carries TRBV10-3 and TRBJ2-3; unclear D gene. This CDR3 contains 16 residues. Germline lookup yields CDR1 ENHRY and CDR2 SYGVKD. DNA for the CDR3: TGTGCCGTCAGTGAGTCGACGCTCCAGGACACAGATACGCAGTATTTT. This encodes CAVSESTLQDTDTQYF.

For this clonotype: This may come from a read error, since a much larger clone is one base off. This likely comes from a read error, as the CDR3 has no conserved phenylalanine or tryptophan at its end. The CDR3 region has the DNA TGTGCCAGCAGCCTTCGGACTAGCGGGAGGGGGAACACAGATACGCAGTATTCT. It yields the protein CASSLRTSGRGNTDTQYS. The V and J genes are TRBV13 and TRBJ2-3; 15 bases agree with TRBD2. The CDR3 sequence is 18 residues long. V lost 5 bases to trimming and J lost 2 bases; unmatched junction nucleotides: 8. From germline, CDR1 is PRHDT and CDR2 FYEKMQ (reference sequence).

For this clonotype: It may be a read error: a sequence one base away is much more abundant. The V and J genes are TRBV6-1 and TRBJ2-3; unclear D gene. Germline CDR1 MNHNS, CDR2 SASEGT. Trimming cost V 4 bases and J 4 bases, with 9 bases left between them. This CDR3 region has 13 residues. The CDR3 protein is CASSVPVADTQYF. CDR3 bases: TGTGCCAGCAGTGTCCCGGTCGCAGATACGCAGTATTTT.

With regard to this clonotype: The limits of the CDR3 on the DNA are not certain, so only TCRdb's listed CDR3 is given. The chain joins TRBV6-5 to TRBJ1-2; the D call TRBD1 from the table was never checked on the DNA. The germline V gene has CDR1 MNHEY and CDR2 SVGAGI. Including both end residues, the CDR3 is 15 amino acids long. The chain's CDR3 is CASSHRTEINYGCTF.

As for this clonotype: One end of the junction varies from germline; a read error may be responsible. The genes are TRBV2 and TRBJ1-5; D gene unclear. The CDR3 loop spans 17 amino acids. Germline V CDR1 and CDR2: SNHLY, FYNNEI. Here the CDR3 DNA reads TGTGTCAGCAGTGTCGTCGCAAACCATGGGGGCAATCAGCCCCAGCATTTT. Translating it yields CVSSVVANHGGNQPQHF.

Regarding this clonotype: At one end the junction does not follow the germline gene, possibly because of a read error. CDR3 sequence reads: CVSILASHKLNTEAFF. The DNA for the CDR3 is TGTGTCAGCATCTTAGCGAGTCACAAATTGAACACTGAAGCTTTCTTT. The chain has TRBV11-1 and TRBJ1-1; D uncertain. From germline, CDR1 is SGHAT and CDR2 FQDESV (reference sequence). The CDR3 extends over 16 amino acids. The variable domain in full, with the rest retrieved from reference TRBV11-1 and TRBJ1-1, is EAEVAQSPRYKITEKSQAVAFWCDPISGHATLYWYRQILGQGPELLVQFQDESVVDDSQLPKDRFSAERLKGVDSTLKIQPAELGDSAMYLCVSILASHKLNTEAFFGQGTRLTVV.

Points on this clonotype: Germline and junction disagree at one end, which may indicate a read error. The CDR3 sequence is CSMPGQGHYEQYF. The CDR3, as DNA: TGCAGCATGCCCGGACAGGGACACTACGAGCAGTATTTC. The chain employs TRBV29-1 and TRBJ2-7, with TRBD1 matching over 8 bases. The length of the CDR3 is 13 residues. Germline values: CDR1 SQVTM, CDR2 ANQGSEA.

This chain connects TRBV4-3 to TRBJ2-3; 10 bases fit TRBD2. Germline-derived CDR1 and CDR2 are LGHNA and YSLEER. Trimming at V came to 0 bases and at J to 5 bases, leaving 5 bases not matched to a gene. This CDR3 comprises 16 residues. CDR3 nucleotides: TGCGCCAGCAGCCAAGAACTAGCGGGGAACATAGATACGCAGTATTTT. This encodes CASSQELAGNIDTQYF.

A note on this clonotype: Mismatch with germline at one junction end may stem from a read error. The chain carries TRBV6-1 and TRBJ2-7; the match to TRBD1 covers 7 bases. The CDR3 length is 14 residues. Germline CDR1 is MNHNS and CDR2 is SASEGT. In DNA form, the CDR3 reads TGTGCAAGCAGGACCGGGATAGGGGGCTTGCGTCGGTACTTC. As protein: CASRTGIGGLRRYF.

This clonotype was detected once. Written as DNA, the CDR3 is TGTGCCAGCCGCTCATGTAGGGACACGGTCAATCAGCCCCAGCATTTT. As protein: CASRSCRDTVNQPQHF. This sequence joins TRBV6-5 and TRBJ1-5, with a possible D match to TRBD1 (6 bases). Germline V gives CDR1 MNHEY, CDR2 SVGAGI. The CDR3 covers 16 residues. With 8 bases removed from V and 3 bases from J, the gap between germline ends came to 20 bases.

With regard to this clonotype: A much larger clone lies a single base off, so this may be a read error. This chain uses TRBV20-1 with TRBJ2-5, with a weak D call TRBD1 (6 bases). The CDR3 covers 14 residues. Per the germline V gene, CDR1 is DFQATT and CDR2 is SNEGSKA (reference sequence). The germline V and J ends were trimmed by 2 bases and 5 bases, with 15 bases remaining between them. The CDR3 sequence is CSARNQTGYETQYF. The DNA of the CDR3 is TGCAGTGCTAGAAATCAAACAGGGTACGAGACCCAGTACTTC.

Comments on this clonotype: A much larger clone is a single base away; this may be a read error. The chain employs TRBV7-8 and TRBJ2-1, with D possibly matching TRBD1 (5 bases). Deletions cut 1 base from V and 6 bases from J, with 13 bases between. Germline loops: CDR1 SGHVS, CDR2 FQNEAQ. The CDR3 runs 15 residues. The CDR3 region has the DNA TGTGCCAGCAGCTTAGGTCTACAGGTACCCAATGAGCAGTTCTTC. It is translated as CASSLGLQVPNEQFF.

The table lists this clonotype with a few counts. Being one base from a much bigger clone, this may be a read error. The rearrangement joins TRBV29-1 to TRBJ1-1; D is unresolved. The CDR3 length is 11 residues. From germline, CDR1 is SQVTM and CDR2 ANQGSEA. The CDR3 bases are TGCAGAGTGAGGCAGGAGACTGAAGCTTTCTTT. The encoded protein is CRVRQETEAFF.

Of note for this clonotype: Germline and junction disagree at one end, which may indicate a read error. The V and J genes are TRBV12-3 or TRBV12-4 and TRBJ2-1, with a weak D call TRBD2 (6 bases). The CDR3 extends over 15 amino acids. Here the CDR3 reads CAISSNGSGDNEQFF. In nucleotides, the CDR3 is TGTGCCATCAGTTCCAACGGGAGTGGAGACAATGAGCAGTTCTTC.